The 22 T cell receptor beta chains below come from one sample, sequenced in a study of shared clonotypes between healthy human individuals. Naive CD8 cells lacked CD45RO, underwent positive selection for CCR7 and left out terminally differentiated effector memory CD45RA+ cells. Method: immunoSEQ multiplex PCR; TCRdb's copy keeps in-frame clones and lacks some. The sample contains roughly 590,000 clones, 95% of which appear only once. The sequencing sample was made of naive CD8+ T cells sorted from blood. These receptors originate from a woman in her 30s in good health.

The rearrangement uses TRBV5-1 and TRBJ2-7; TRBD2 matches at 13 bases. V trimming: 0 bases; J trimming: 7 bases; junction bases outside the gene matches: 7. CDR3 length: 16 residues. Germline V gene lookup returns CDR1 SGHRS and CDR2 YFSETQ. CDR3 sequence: CASSLELAGGPWEQYF. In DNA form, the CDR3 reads TGCGCCAGCAGCTTGGAACTAGCGGGAGGGCCCTGGGAGCAGTACTTC.

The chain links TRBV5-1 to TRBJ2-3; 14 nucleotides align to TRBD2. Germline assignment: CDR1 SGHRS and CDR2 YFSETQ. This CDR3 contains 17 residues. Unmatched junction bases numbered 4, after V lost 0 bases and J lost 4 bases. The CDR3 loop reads CASSLGGLAGVPDTQYF. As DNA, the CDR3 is TGCGCCAGCAGCTTGGGGGGACTAGCGGGAGTGCCAGATACGCAGTATTTT.

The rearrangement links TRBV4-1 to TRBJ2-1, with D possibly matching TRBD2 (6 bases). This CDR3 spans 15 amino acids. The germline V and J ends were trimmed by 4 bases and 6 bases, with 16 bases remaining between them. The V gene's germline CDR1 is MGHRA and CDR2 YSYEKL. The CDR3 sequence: CASSPILARTNEQFF. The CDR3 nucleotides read TGCGCCAGCAGCCCTATACTAGCACGGACCAATGAGCAGTTCTTC.

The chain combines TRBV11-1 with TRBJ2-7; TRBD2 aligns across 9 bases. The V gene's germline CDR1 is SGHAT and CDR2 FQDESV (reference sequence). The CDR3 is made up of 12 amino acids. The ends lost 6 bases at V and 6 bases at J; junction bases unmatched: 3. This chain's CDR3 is CASRVLAGEQYF. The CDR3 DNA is TGTGCCAGCAGAGTACTAGCGGGCGAGCAGTACTTC.

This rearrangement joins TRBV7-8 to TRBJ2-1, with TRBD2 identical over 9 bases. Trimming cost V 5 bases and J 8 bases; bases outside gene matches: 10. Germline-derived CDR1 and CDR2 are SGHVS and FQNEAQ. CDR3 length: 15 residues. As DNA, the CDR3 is TGTGCCAGCAGCGATACTAGCGGGTACATCCATGAGCAGTTCTTC. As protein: CASSDTSGYIHEQFF. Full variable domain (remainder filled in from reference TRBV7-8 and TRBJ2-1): GAGVSQSPRYKVAKRGQDVALRCDPISGHVSLFWYQQALGQGPEFLTYFQNEAQLDKSGLPSDRFFAERPEGSVSTLKIQRTQQEDSAVYLCASSDTSGYIHEQFFGPGTRLTVL.

The CDR3 loop reads CSVVDPTSTNEKLFF. CDR3 nucleotides: TGCAGCGTTGTGGACCCGACTTCAACTAATGAAAAACTGTTTTTT. The rearrangement uses TRBV29-1 and TRBJ1-4; D gene uncertain. Germline CDR1 and CDR2: SQVTM and ANQGSEA. V lost 4 bases, J lost 0 bases, and 12 bases lay in between. This CDR3 is 15 amino acids long.

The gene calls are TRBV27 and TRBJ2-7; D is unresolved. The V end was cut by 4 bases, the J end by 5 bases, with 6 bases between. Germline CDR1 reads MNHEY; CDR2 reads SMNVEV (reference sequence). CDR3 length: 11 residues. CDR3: CASSSTNEQYF. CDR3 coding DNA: TGTGCCAGCAGTTCTACCAACGAGCAGTACTTC.

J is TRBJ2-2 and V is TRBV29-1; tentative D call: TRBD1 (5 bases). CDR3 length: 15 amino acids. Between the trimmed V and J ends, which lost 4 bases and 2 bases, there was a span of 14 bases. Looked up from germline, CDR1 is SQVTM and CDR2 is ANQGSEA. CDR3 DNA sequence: TGCAGCGTTGGCCGGCAGGGCCCTAACACCGGGGAGCTGTTTTTT. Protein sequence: CSVGRQGPNTGELFF.

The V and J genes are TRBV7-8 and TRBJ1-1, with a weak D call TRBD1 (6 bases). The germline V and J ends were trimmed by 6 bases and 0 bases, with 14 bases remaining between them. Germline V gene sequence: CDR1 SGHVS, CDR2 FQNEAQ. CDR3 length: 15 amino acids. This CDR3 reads CASSVDRTMNTEAFF. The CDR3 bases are TGTGCCAGCAGTGTAGACAGGACTATGAACACTGAAGCTTTCTTT.

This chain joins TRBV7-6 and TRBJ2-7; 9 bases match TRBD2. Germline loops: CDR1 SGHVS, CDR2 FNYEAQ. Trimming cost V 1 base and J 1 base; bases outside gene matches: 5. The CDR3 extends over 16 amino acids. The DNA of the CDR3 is TGTGCCAGCAGCTTAGTGAGTAGCGGGGGATCCTACGAGCAGTACTTC. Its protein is CASSLVSSGGSYEQYF.

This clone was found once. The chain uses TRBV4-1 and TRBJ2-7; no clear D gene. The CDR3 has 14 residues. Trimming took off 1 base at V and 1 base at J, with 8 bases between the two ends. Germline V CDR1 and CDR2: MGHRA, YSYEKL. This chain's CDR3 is CASSQVSQSYEQYF. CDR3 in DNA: TGCGCCAGCAGCCAAGTTAGCCAGTCCTACGAGCAGTACTTC.

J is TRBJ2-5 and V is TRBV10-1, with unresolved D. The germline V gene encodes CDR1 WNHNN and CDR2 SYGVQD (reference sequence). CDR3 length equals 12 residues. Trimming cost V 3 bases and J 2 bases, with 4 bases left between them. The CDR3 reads CASSDNQETQYF. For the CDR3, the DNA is TGCGCCAGCAGTGATAATCAAGAGACCCAGTACTTC.

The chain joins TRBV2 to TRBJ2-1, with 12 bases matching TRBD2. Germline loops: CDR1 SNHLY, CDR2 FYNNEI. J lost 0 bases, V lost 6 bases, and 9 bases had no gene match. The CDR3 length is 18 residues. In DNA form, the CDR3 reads TGTGCCAGCAGGCCTACCCTAGCGGGAGGGCCCTCCTACAATGAGCAGTTCTTC. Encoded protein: CASRPTLAGGPSYNEQFF.

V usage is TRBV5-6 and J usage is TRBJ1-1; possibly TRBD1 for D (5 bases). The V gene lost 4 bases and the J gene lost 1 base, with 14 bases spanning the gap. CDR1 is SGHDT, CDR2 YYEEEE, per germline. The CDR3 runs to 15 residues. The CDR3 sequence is CASSPGTLGNTEAFF. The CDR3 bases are TGTGCCAGCAGCCCCGGGACCTTGGGGAACACTGAAGCTTTCTTT. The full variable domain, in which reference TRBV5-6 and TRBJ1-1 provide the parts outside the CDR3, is DAGVTQSPTHLIKTRGQQVTLRCSPKSGHDTVSWYQQALGQGPQFIFQYYEEEERQRGNFPDRFSGHQFPNYSSELNVNALLLGDSALYLCASSPGTLGNTEAFFGQGTRLTVV.

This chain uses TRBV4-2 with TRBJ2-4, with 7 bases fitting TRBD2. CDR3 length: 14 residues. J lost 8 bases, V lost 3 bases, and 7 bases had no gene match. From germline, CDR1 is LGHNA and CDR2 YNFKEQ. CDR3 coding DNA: TGTGCCAGCAGCCAGCCGACTAGCCCCCACATTCAGTACTTC. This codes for CASSQPTSPHIQYF.

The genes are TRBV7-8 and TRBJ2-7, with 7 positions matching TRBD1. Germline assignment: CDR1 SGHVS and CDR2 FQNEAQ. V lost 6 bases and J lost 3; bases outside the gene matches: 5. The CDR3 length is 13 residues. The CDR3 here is CASRNRTGYEQYF. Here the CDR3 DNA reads TGTGCCAGCAGGAACAGGACAGGCTACGAGCAGTACTTC.

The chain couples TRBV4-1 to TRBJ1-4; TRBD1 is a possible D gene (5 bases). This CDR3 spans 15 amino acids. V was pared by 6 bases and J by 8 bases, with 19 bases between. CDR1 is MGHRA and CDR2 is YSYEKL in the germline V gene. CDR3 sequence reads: CASRKERGVTEKLFF. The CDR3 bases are TGCGCCAGCAGGAAAGAACGAGGGGTAACCGAAAAACTGTTTTTT.

Here the CDR3 reads CASSGPTGGSSYNEQFF. The CDR3 region has the DNA TGTGCCAGCAGTGGACCCACCGGGGGGAGCTCCTACAATGAGCAGTTCTTC. The J gene is TRBJ2-1, the V gene TRBV28, with 7 nucleotides matching TRBD2. The CDR3 is 17 amino acids. The V and J ends lost 5 bases and 0 bases, in that order; junction bases with no gene match: 10. CDR1 MDHEN and CDR2 SYDVKM come from the germline V gene.

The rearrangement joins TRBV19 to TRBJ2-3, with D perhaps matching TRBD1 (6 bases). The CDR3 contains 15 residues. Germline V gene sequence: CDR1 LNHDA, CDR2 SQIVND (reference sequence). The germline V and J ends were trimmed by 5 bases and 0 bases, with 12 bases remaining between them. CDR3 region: CASSHGQTSTDTQYF. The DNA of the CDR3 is TGTGCCAGTAGTCATGGACAGACGAGCACAGATACGCAGTATTTT.

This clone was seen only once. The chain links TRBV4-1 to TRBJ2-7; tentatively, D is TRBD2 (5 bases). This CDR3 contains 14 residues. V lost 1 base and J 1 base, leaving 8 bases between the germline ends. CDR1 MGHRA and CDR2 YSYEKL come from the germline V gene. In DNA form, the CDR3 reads TGCGCCAGCAGCCAAGTTACGGGATCCTACGAGCAGTACTTC. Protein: CASSQVTGSYEQYF.

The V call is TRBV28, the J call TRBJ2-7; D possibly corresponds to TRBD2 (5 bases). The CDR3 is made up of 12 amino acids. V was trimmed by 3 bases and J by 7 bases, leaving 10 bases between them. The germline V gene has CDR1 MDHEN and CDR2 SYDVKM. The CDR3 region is CASSFGRAEQYF. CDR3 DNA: TGTGCCAGCAGTTTCGGGCGGGCGGAGCAGTACTTC.

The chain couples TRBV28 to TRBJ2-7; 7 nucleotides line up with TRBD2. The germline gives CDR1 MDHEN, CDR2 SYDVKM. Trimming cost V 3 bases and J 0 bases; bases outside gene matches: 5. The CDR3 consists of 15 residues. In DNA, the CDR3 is TGTGCCAGCAGTTTCTGGGGCGGGAGCTCCTACGAGCAGTACTTC. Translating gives CASSFWGGSSYEQYF.